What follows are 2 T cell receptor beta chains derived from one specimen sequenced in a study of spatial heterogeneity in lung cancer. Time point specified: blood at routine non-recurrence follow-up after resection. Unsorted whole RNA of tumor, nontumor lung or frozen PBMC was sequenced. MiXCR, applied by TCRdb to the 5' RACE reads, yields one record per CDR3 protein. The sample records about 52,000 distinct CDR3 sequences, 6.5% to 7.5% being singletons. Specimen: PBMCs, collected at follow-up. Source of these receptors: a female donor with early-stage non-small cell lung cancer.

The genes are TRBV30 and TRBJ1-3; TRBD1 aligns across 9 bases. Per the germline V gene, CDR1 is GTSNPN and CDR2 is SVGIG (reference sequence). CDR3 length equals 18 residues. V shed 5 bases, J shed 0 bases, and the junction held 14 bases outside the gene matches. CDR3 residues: CAWDGTGSYTISGNTIYF. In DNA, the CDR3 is TGTGCCTGGGACGGGACAGGGTCCTATACGATCTCTGGAAACACCATATATTTT.

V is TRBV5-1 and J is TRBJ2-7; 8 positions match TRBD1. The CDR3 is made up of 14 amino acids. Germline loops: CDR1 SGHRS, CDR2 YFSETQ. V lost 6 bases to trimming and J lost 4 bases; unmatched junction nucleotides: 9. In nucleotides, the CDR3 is TGCGCCAGCACGGATCAGGGGGCGAAGTACGAGCAGTACTTC. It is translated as CASTDQGAKYEQYF.